The source of this T cell receptor beta chain is a study of CD8 T cells in Susac syndrome. RNA totalling roughly 0.5 to 1 ug underwent reverse transcription with random hexamers. Amplification of TCR beta CDR3 by immunoSEQ multiplex PCR spanned 54 Vbeta and 13 Jbeta. Using its own MiXCR run on the immunoSEQ multiplex PCR reads, TCRdb lists one record per CDR3 protein. This sample carries about 240,000 distinct CDR3 sequences, around 96% of them seen once, and the ten largest clones take under 0.12%. V shed 7 bases and J 3 bases; nucleotides not matched to a gene: 8. This CDR3 comprises 16 residues. Looked up from germline, CDR1 is MDHEN and CDR2 is SYDVKM.

The genes are TRBV28 and TRBJ2-6, with 8 bases aligning to TRBD1. The sequenced sample consisted of CD4+ T cells from PBMCs. The receptor's source is a human donor with Susac syndrome. The CDR3 sequence is CASTSGGLVGANVLTF. Here the CDR3 DNA reads TGTGCCAGCACCTCAGGGGGCCTGGTTGGGGCCAACGTCCTGACTTTC.